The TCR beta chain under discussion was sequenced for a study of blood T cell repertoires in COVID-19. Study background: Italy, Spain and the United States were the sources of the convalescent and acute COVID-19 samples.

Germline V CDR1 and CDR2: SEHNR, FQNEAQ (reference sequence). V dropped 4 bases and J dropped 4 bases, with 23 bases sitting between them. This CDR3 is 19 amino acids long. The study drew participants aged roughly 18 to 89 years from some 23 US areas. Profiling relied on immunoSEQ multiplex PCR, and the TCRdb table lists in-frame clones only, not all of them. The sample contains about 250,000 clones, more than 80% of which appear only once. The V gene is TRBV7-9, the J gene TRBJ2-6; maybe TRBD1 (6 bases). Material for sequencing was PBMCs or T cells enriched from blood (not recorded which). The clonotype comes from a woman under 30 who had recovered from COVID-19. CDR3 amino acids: CASSSTGTNLKYGANVLTF. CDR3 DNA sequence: TGTGCCAGCAGCTCGACAGGAACCAATTTAAAGTACGGGGCCAACGTCCTGACTTTC.